The 14 T cell receptor beta chains given below trace back to one sample, sequenced in a study of Ad26.COV2.S vaccination and SARS-CoV-2 variants. The treatment: about 20 received Ad26.COV2.S at low or high dose, single or two shots; 5 received placebo; per-sample allocation not given. Sampling took place 63 days after the first vaccine or placebo injection. TCRdb's copy holds only in-frame clones and misses some; the assay was immunoSEQ multiplex PCR. Of around 270,000 clones in the sample, 70% to 90% were seen once. The sequencing here drew on peripheral blood, taken in a trial of Ad26.COV2.S vaccine versus placebo. These receptors were obtained from a person aged 18-65 years who received the Ad26.COV2.S COVID-19 vaccine or a placebo.

The chain uses TRBV18 and TRBJ1-4; D not certain. V was trimmed by 0 bases and J by 3 bases, leaving 5 bases between them. The CDR3 contains 14 residues. From germline, CDR1 is KGHSH and CDR2 LQKENI. The CDR3 sequence: CASSPPNSNEKLFF. The CDR3 DNA reads as TGTGCCAGCTCACCACCCAACTCTAATGAAAAACTGTTTTTT.

The rearrangement links TRBV24-1 to TRBJ1-2; D is unresolved. From germline, CDR1 is KGHDR and CDR2 SFDVKD. The CDR3 sequence is 14 residues long. V lost 3 bases and J 4 bases, leaving 11 bases between the germline ends. CDR3 loop: CATSDASRSYGYTF. In nucleotides, the CDR3 is TGTGCCACCAGTGATGCGAGCAGGAGCTATGGCTACACCTTC.

This clone came up once. The CDR3, as DNA: TGTGCCAGCAGTTTATTTCCCACTAGCGGGAGGGATGAGGACACCGGGGAGCTGTTTTTT. Its translation is CASSLFPTSGRDEDTGELFF. The chain is built from TRBV27 and TRBJ2-2; 13 nucleotides line up with TRBD2. Trimming removed 1 base from V and 3 bases from J; junction bases left unmatched: 11. CDR3 length equals 20 residues. Germline lookup yields CDR1 MNHEY and CDR2 SMNVEV (reference sequence).

This rearrangement joins TRBV12-5 to TRBJ1-6; 7 bases fit TRBD1. The junction had 8 bases not matched to a gene; V was cut back by 0 bases and J by 6 bases. Per germline, CDR1 LGHNT and CDR2 FRNRAP. This CDR3 is built from 17 residues. CDR3 coding DNA: TGTGCTAGTGGTTTGGTATCGTCGGACAGGATTAATTCACCCCTCCACTTT. The encoded protein is CASGLVSSDRINSPLHF.

The chain recombines TRBV7-2 with TRBJ2-2; 8 bases agree with TRBD2. The CDR3 consists of 15 residues. V dropped 5 bases and J dropped 5; count of bases not matched to a gene: 7. Germline loops: CDR1 SGHTA, CDR2 FQGNSA. The CDR3 here is CASSPTSGKTGELFF. CDR3 nucleotides: TGTGCCAGCAGCCCTACTAGCGGCAAGACCGGGGAGCTGTTTTTT.

The J gene is TRBJ1-2, the V gene TRBV9; 7 nucleotides agree with TRBD1. There are 14 residues in the CDR3. The germline CDR1 and CDR2 sequences are SGDLS and YYNGEE. V lost 6 bases to trimming and J lost 5 bases; unmatched junction nucleotides: 10. CDR3 coding DNA: TGTGCCAGCAACCCCGGACAGGCCCCTTATGGCTACACCTTC. It translates to CASNPGQAPYGYTF.

V gene TRBV6-2 or TRBV6-3 combines with J gene TRBJ2-3, with 9 bases fitting TRBD2. The CDR3 consists of 15 residues. Germline CDR1 is MNHEY and CDR2 is SVGEGT. The V segment lost 0 bases and the J segment 6 bases; nucleotides outside the gene matches: 4. Here the CDR3 DNA reads TGTGCCAGCAGTTACTCAGCGGGGGGTACTGATACGCAGTATTTT. As protein: CASSYSAGGTDTQYF.

The J gene is TRBJ1-1, the V gene TRBV5-1; D gene uncertain. This CDR3 has 15 residues. The V end was cut by 3 bases, the J end by 4 bases, with 16 bases between. Germline assignment: CDR1 SGHRS and CDR2 YFSETQ. The CDR3 sequence: CASSYRTGIGTEAFF. Written as DNA, the CDR3 is TGCGCCAGCAGCTATCGGACGGGGATAGGCACTGAAGCTTTCTTT.

The rearrangement links TRBV7-2 to TRBJ1-4; 8 bases map to TRBD1. V lost 5 bases to trimming and J lost 8 bases; unmatched junction nucleotides: 7. Germline CDR1 is SGHTA and CDR2 is FQGNSA. This CDR3 spans 14 amino acids. The CDR3: CASSVTGDGEKLFF. DNA for the CDR3: TGTGCCAGCAGCGTGACAGGGGATGGGGAAAAACTGTTTTTT.

The chain couples TRBV28 to TRBJ2-7; the D call may be TRBD1 or TRBD2 (5 bases each). Germline V gene sequence: CDR1 MDHEN, CDR2 SYDVKM. This CDR3 spans 14 amino acids. Trimming stripped 6 bases from V and 4 bases from J, with 16 bases between. The CDR3 coding sequence is TGTGCCAGCAGGGTAAGTCAGGGACCTTACGAGCAGTACGTC. Its protein is CASRVSQGPYEQYV.

This clone showed up just once. The chain joins TRBV7-2 to TRBJ1-2; D may be TRBD1 (6 bases). This CDR3 is built from 16 residues. In germline, CDR1 is SGHTA, CDR2 FQGNSA. The V and J ends lost 2 bases and 7 bases respectively, with 20 bases between them. The CDR3 region is CASSLNRAGVSFGYTF. The CDR3 nucleotides are TGTGCCAGCAGCTTAAATAGGGCAGGGGTTTCCTTTGGCTACACCTTC.

The chain recombines TRBV7-6 with TRBJ1-1; 8 nucleotides align to TRBD1. The junction had 8 bases not matched to a gene; V was cut back by 5 bases and J by 0 bases. CDR3 length: 16 amino acids. Germline CDR1 and CDR2: SGHVS and FNYEAQ. The CDR3 loop reads CASSGEWDRMNTEAFF. CDR3 nucleotides: TGTGCCAGCAGCGGCGAATGGGACAGGATGAACACTGAAGCTTTCTTT.

There are a few counts of this clone. The V call is TRBV11-3, the J call TRBJ1-6, with a possible D match to TRBD1 (5 bases). The V end was cut by 1 base, the J end by 3 bases, with 16 bases between. The CDR3 loop spans 18 amino acids. Germline V CDR1 and CDR2: SGHNT, YENEEA. CDR3 protein: CASSLGERGALYNSPLHF. DNA for the CDR3: TGTGCCAGCAGCTTAGGGGAGAGGGGCGCCCTCTATAATTCACCCCTCCACTTT.

This clone was seen only a few times. As DNA, the CDR3 is TGTGCCAGCAGTTACTTAAGCTCTGGAAACACCATATATTTT. Its translation is CASSYLSSGNTIYF. The V gene is TRBV6-2 or TRBV6-3, the J gene TRBJ1-3, with D unresolved. This CDR3 has 14 amino acids. The V end was cut by 1 base, the J end by 0 bases, with 4 bases between. Germline lookup yields CDR1 MNHEY and CDR2 SVGEGT.